What follows are 26 T cell receptor beta chains derived from one specimen sequenced in a study of shared clonotypes between healthy human individuals (dated by TCRdb to 2020 to 2021). The receptor library was made with the immunoSEQ multiplex PCR assay. TCRdb's version of the immuneACCESS table is confined to in-frame rearrangements and falls short of the full clone set. An unresolved V gene accounts for under half of the shortfall where checked; the remainder is of unknown origin. The sample records roughly 2.2 million clones, 85% to 95% of which are singletons. 0.37% of the sample rests with the top ten. The sequencing input was naive CD4+ T cells from PBMCs. Reading the label with the study, this specimen's cell subset or site is: CD45RA+ positively selected. Every receptor here comes from a man aged 18 to 35 in good health. Some clones in this sample may be carry-over from other donors' samples.

In regard to this clone: Distinct nucleotide sequences in the sample also encode this CDR3. This chain connects TRBV4-2 to TRBJ1-2; possible D gene TRBD1, 5 bases. This CDR3 comprises 14 residues. CDR1 is LGHNA and CDR2 is YNFKEQ in the germline V gene. The ends were cut back, 0 bases at V and 8 bases at J, with 13 bases in the middle. DNA of the CDR3: TGTGCCAGCAGCCAAGATCGGGGGGGTTACGGCTACACCTTC. It translates to CASSQDRGGYGYTF.

This chain links TRBV28 with TRBJ2-7, with D maybe TRBD1 (7 bases). V was clipped by 4 bases and J by 4 bases, with 17 bases between them. The CDR3 loop spans 15 amino acids. The germline V gene has CDR1 MDHEN and CDR2 SYDVKM. The CDR3 sequence is CASSSGGTARYEQYF. In nucleotides, the CDR3 is TGTGCCAGCAGTTCCGGCGGGACAGCTCGTTACGAGCAGTACTTC.

V usage is TRBV11-2 and J usage is TRBJ1-1, with 7 positions matching TRBD1. The CDR3 extends over 15 amino acids. Germline V gene lookup returns CDR1 SGHAT and CDR2 FQNNGV. V lost 4 bases to trimming and J lost 11 bases; unmatched junction nucleotides: 16. The DNA of the CDR3 is TGTGCCAGCAGCTCCGACCGCAGCAGGACAGGATACGCTTTCTTT. Translated: CASSSDRSRTGYAFF.

The gene calls are TRBV4-2 and TRBJ2-7; no clear D. Trimming shortened V by 0 bases and J by 2 bases, and 5 bases separated the two germline ends. In germline, CDR1 is LGHNA, CDR2 YNFKEQ. The CDR3 consists of 13 residues. Here the CDR3 reads CASSQELTYEQYF. CDR3 nucleotides: TGTGCCAGCAGCCAAGAGCTTACCTACGAGCAGTACTTC.

Note on this clone: Other nucleotide sequences from this sample produce the same CDR3. The chain carries TRBV5-1 and TRBJ2-5, with TRBD2 matching over 11 bases. Germline CDR1 is SGHRS and CDR2 is YFSETQ. This CDR3 contains 14 residues. Trimming took 4 bases from V and 2 from J; bases not matched to a gene: 1. The CDR3 reads CASSRLAGQETQYF. The CDR3 DNA is TGCGCCAGCAGCCGACTAGCGGGACAAGAGACCCAGTACTTC.

This chain uses TRBV4-2 with TRBJ2-1; the D is unclear. CDR3 length: 15 amino acids. The V end lost 4 bases, the J end lost 6 bases, and 16 bases lay between the germline ends. Germline V gives CDR1 LGHNA, CDR2 YNFKEQ. CDR3 sequence (DNA): TGTGCCAGCAGCCGAGAGAAAGGACGTTTCAATGAGCAGTTCTTC. This encodes CASSREKGRFNEQFF.

This chain uses TRBV30 with TRBJ1-1; possibly TRBD1 for D (6 bases). The CDR3 is made up of 13 amino acids. V gave up 8 bases and J gave up 1 base, with 14 bases separating them. CDR1 is GTSNPN and CDR2 is SVGIG in the germline V gene (reference sequence). The CDR3 bases are TGTGCCACCAAATCAGGGGAGAACACTGAAGCTTTCTTT. Amino acids: CATKSGENTEAFF.

This clone came up once. The V gene is TRBV15, the J gene TRBJ1-1, with a tentative D call TRBD1 (5 bases). The CDR3 length is 16 residues. The germline V gene has CDR1 LNHNV and CDR2 YYDKDF (reference sequence). The ends were cut back, 1 base at V and 0 bases at J, with 12 bases in the middle. The chain's CDR3 is CATSRVTGRLNTEAFF. The CDR3 DNA follows: TGTGCCACCAGCAGAGTCACGGGACGGCTGAACACTGAAGCTTTCTTT. The entire variable domain, with the rest obtained from reference TRBV15 and TRBJ1-1, is as follows: DAMVIQNPRYQVTQFGKPVTLSCSQTLNHNVMYWYQQKSSQAPKLLFHYYDKDFNNEADTPDNFQSRRPNTSFCFLDIRSPGLGDTAMYLCATSRVTGRLNTEAFFGQGTRLTVV.

The J gene is TRBJ2-1, the V gene TRBV7-2; D is undetermined. The CDR3 sequence is 15 residues long. Germline loops: CDR1 SGHTA, CDR2 FQGNSA. V was trimmed by 1 base and J by 0 bases, leaving 7 bases between them. The CDR3 nucleotides read TGTGCCAGCAGCTTAGAACGGGCCTCCTACAATGAGCAGTTCTTC. Amino acid sequence: CASSLERASYNEQFF.

CDR3 amino acids: CASTGLVPGTDTQYF. Written as DNA, the CDR3 is TGTGCCAGCACCGGACTAGTCCCTGGCACAGATACGCAGTATTTT. The chain uses TRBV6-6 and TRBJ2-3; 7 positions match TRBD2. The CDR3 is 15 amino acids. V was clipped by 7 bases and J by 1 base; unmatched bases: 8. CDR1 and CDR2 (germline): MNHNY, SVGAGI (reference sequence).

The chain's CDR3 is CASSESSGPSYNEQFF. The CDR3 DNA follows: TGCGCCAGCAGTGAGTCTTCCGGGCCCTCCTACAATGAGCAGTTCTTC. This chain joins TRBV10-1 and TRBJ2-1, with D hard to call. The germline gives CDR1 WNHNN, CDR2 SYGVQD (reference sequence). V lost 0 bases, J lost 0 bases, and 9 bases lay in between. This CDR3 is 16 amino acids long.

The chain joins TRBV7-6 to TRBJ2-7; 9 nucleotides agree with TRBD2. This CDR3 comprises 16 residues. The junction had 7 bases not matched to a gene; V was cut back by 1 base and J by 3 bases. The germline gives CDR1 SGHVS, CDR2 FNYEAQ. Written as DNA, the CDR3 is TGTGCCAGCAGCTTAGGGGCTCATAGCGGGAGCTACGAGCAGTACTTC. Encoded protein: CASSLGAHSGSYEQYF.

The chain is built from TRBV29-1 and TRBJ1-1; no clear D. Trimming shortened V by 4 bases and J by 7 bases, and 16 bases separated the two germline ends. CDR1 is SQVTM and CDR2 is ANQGSEA in the germline V gene. This CDR3 spans 13 amino acids. The CDR3 spells CSVVEGTLGEAFF. In nucleotides, the CDR3 is TGCAGCGTTGTGGAGGGTACGTTGGGTGAAGCTTTCTTT.

The V call is TRBV9, the J call TRBJ2-3; 9 bases align to TRBD2. The V gene end was trimmed by 3 bases and the J gene end by 5 bases; junction bases not matched to a gene: 7. The CDR3 covers 15 residues. Germline loops: CDR1 SGDLS, CDR2 YYNGEE. CDR3: CASSATSGVGDTQYF. The DNA of the CDR3 is TGTGCCAGCAGCGCGACTAGCGGAGTGGGAGATACGCAGTATTTT.

The CDR3 reads CASSSLGGTGELFF. DNA of the CDR3: TGTGCCAGCAGTTCCCTCGGGGGCACCGGGGAGCTGTTTTTT. The chain links TRBV27 to TRBJ2-2; possible D gene TRBD2, 6 bases. The CDR3 sequence is 14 residues long. The V end lost 4 bases, the J end lost 4 bases, and 10 bases lay between the germline ends. The germline CDR1 and CDR2 sequences are MNHEY and SMNVEV (reference sequence).

In this sample, this clone turned up a few times. The chain joins TRBV5-1 to TRBJ2-2; D gene uncertain. The CDR3 contains 12 residues. Germline CDR1 is SGHRS and CDR2 is YFSETQ. V shed 6 bases and J shed 7 bases, with 10 bases lying between them. The CDR3: CASTWADGELFF. In DNA form, the CDR3 reads TGCGCCAGCACATGGGCGGACGGGGAGCTGTTTTTT.

With respect to this clone: Distinct nucleotide sequences in the sample also encode this CDR3. This chain joins TRBV7-9 and TRBJ2-7; unclear D gene. V was clipped by 3 bases and J by 2 bases, with 8 bases between them. Germline assignment: CDR1 SEHNR and CDR2 FQNEAQ (reference sequence). This CDR3 region has 13 residues. CDR3 nucleotides: TGTGCCAGCAGCTTGGCCAGAACCTACGAGCAGTACTTC. It specifies CASSLARTYEQYF.

There are a few counts of this clone. This sequence joins TRBV28 and TRBJ1-1; D gene ambiguous. Trimming took off 4 bases at V and 1 base at J, with 7 bases between the two ends. This CDR3 is built from 13 residues. Germline-derived CDR1 and CDR2 are MDHEN and SYDVKM. CDR3 in amino acids: CASSYTKNTEAFF. CDR3 in DNA: TGTGCCAGCAGTTATACAAAGAACACTGAAGCTTTCTTT.

This chain connects TRBV7-2 to TRBJ2-1, with 7 bases identical to TRBD1. Per the germline V gene, CDR1 is SGHTA and CDR2 is FQGNSA. With 5 bases clipped from V and 9 bases from J, the junction kept 10 bases outside the gene matches. This CDR3 is built from 14 residues. CDR3 sequence: CASSPRDRVREQFF. The CDR3 DNA reads as TGTGCCAGCAGCCCCCGAGACAGGGTTCGTGAGCAGTTCTTC.

The chain couples TRBV6-5 to TRBJ2-2, with 9 nucleotides matching TRBD2. Germline V gene data show CDR1 as MNHEY and CDR2 as SVGAGI. CDR3 length: 15 residues. V was pared by 7 bases and J by 6 bases, with 9 bases of the junction left unmatched. The CDR3 region is CASIGAGGDSGELFF. The DNA of the CDR3 is TGTGCCAGCATAGGAGCGGGAGGAGATTCCGGGGAGCTGTTTTTT.

The chain couples TRBV30 to TRBJ1-2; 7 bases fit TRBD1. The germline V gene encodes CDR1 GTSNPN and CDR2 SVGIG (reference sequence). The CDR3 runs to 16 residues. Trimming at V came to 2 bases and at J to 4 bases, leaving 13 bases not matched to a gene. DNA of the CDR3: TGTGCCTGGAGTCATCCCGGGACAGCCGTACCCTATGGCTACACCTTC. Translation gives CAWSHPGTAVPYGYTF.

This clone has only one observation. The junction and the germline gene differ at one end; a read error may be behind it. The rearrangement links TRBV7-3 to TRBJ2-1, with 9 positions matching TRBD2. The CDR3 extends over 12 amino acids. Germline lookup yields CDR1 SGHTA and CDR2 FQGTGA. The CDR3 loop reads CASSLGGRDLVF. CDR3 coding DNA: TGTGCCAGCAGCTTAGGCGGGAGGGATTTGGTCTTC.

V and J are TRBV28 and TRBJ2-1, with 9 positions matching TRBD2. This CDR3 has 14 residues. CDR1 and CDR2 from the germline V gene are MDHEN and SYDVKM. With V trimmed by 11 bases and J by 12 bases, 17 bases remained unmatched. The CDR3 region is CACQGGSGRLAQFF. CDR3 nucleotide sequence: TGTGCCTGCCAGGGGGGTAGCGGGAGATTAGCGCAGTTCTTC.

The count of this clone is one. This chain links TRBV6-5 with TRBJ2-7; a weak D match, TRBD2 (5 bases). In germline, CDR1 is MNHEY, CDR2 SVGAGI. This CDR3 region has 15 residues. Trimming removed 2 bases from V and 2 bases from J, with 13 bases in between. CDR3 coding DNA: TGTGCCAGCAGTTACGGGAGCCCACCCGCCTACGAGCAGTACTTC. Protein product: CASSYGSPPAYEQYF.

The J gene is TRBJ2-7, the V gene TRBV2; perhaps TRBD1 as D (5 bases). CDR3 length: 14 residues. Trimming pared 4 bases from V and 0 bases from J, leaving 10 bases between. Germline values: CDR1 SNHLY, CDR2 FYNNEI. In nucleotides, the CDR3 is TGTGCCAGCAGTGCTGGGGCAGGCTCCTACGAGCAGTACTTC. Translating gives CASSAGAGSYEQYF.

The DNA for the CDR3 is TGTGCCAGCAGTTTTTACCGGGACAGGGGTATTCAGCAGTACTTC. Its protein is CASSFYRDRGIQQYF. The gene calls are TRBV27 and TRBJ2-7; 10 nucleotides align to TRBD1. CDR3 length equals 15 residues. V shed 3 bases and J 8 bases; nucleotides not matched to a gene: 10. The V gene's germline CDR1 is MNHEY and CDR2 SMNVEV (reference sequence).